Described below is a single T cell receptor (beta chain) sequence and its context. The data were obtained in a study of multiple sclerosis patients with progressive multifocal leukoencephalopathy. Time point of the sample: 12 to 13 months of natalizumab therapy. Germline V gene lookup returns CDR1 DFQATT and CDR2 SNEGSKA (reference sequence). This CDR3 contains 11 residues. Profiling relied on immunoSEQ multiplex PCR, and the TCRdb table lists in-frame clones only, not all of them. The sample lists about 30,000 clones, 90% occurring once. The V gene is TRBV20-1, the J gene TRBJ1-1; 10 nucleotides line up with TRBD1. The source is a human donor with multiple sclerosis. The sample was PBMCs, taken from a patient treated with natalizumab. The CDR3 nucleotides read TGCAGCCGGGACAGGGGACCTGAAGCTTTCTTT. It encodes CSRDRGPEAFF.